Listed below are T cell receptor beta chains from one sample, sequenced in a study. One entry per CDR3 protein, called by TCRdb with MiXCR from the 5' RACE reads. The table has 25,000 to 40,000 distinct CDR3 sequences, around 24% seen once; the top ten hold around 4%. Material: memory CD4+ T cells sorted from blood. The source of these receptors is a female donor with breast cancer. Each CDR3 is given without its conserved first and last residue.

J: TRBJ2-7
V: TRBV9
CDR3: ASSVGVRAYEQY

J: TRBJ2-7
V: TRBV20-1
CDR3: SARGDEQY

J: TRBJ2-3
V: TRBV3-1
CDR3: ASSQDDAGGPEDTQY

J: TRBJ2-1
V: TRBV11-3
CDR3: ASSSRDRGVSYNEQF

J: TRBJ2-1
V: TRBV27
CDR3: ASSSRTGQAYNEQF

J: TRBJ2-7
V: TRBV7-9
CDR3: ASSLAVLAGGDYEQY

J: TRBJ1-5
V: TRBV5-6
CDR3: ASSLGGLPRGNQPQH

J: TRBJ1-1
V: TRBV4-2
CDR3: ASSQDDGRREEAF

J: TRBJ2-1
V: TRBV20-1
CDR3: SARVTSPEQF

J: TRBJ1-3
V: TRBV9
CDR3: ASSSRGYSGNTIY

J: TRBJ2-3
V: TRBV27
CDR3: ASRLAGGRADTQY

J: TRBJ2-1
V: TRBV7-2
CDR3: ASSAQPQGEQF

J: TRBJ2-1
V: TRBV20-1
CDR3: SARLAGYNEQF

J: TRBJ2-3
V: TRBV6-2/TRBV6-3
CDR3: ASSYADTQY

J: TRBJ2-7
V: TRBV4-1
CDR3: ASSHRDGYEQY

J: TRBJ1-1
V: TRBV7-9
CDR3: ASSLIGFGEENTEAF

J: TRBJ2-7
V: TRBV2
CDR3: AVGVSYEQY

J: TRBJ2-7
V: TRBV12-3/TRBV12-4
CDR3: ASRGQGNYEQY

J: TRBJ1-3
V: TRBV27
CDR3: ASSFRGATGNTIY

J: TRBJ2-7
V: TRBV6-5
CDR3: TSSPAGRVGEQY

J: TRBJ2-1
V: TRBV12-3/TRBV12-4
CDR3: ASIYEGGDEQF

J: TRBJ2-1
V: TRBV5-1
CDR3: ASSLTLAVRSSYNEQF

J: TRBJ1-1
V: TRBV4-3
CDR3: ASSQRMGRVGEAF

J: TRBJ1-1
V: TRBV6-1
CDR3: ASSAGAGPEAF

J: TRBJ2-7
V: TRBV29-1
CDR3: SVEEKGQGAGEQY